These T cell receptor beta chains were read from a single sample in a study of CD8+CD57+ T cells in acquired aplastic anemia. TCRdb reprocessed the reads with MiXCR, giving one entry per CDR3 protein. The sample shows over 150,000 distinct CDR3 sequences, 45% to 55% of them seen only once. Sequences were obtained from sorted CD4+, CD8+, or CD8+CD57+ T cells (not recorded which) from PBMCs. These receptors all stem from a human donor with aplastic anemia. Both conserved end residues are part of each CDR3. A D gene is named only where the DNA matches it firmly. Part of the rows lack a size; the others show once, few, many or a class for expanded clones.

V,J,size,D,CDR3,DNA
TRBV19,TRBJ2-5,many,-,CASSFGHWETQYF,TGTGCCAGTAGTTTTGGACATTGGGAGACCCAGTACTTC
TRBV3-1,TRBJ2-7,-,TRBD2,CASSQERGLAVSYEQYF,TGTGCCAGCAGCCAAGAAAGGGGACTAGCGGTCTCCTACGAGCAGTACTTC
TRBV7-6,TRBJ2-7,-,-,CASSRPWGEQYF,TGTGCCAGCAGCCGTCCATGGGGGGAGCAGTACTTC
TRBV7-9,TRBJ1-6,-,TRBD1,CASSSGQGKGALHF,TGTGCCAGCAGCTCGGGACAGGGGAAGGGGGCCCTCCACTTT
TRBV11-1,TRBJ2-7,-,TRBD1,CASSSFDRDRIYEQYF,TGTGCCAGCAGCTCCTTCGACAGGGATAGAATCTACGAGCAGTACTTC
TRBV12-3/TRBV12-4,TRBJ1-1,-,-,CASGPLSTEAFF,TGTGCCAGCGGTCCGTTAAGCACTGAAGCTTTCTTT
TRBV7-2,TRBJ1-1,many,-,CASSFVWDTEAFF,TGTGCCAGCAGCTTTGTCTGGGACACTGAAGCTTTCTTT
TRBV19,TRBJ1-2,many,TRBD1,CASSTRQGQYYGYTF,TGTGCCAGTAGTACCCGACAGGGCCAGTACTATGGCTACACCTTC
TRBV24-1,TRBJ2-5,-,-,CATEGSRGETQYF,TGTGCCACCGAAGGGTCGCGAGGGGAGACCCAGTACTTC
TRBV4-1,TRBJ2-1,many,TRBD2,CASSQDETSGRFYEQFF,TGCGCCAGCAGCCAAGATGAGACTAGCGGGAGGTTTTATGAGCAGTTCTTC
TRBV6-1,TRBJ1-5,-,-,CASSEAVAQHF,TGTGCCAGCAGTGAAGCCGTGGCCCAGCATTTT
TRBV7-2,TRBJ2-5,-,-,CASSPHGFQETQYF,TGTGCCAGCAGCCCGCACGGATTCCAAGAGACCCAGTACTTC
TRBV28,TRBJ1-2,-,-,CASSLGPGYYGYTF,TGTGCCAGCAGTTTAGGGCCAGGGTACTATGGCTACACCTTC
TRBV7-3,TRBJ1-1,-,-,CASSLQQNTEAFF,TGTGCCAGCAGCTTACAGCAGAACACTGAAGCTTTCTTT
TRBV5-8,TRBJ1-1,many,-,CASTLTFNKVTEAFF,TGTGCCAGCACCCTCACGTTCAACAAGGTCACTGAAGCTTTCTTT
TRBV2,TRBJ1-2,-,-,CASADIIYGYTF,TGTGCCAGCGCTGACATAATCTATGGCTACACCTTC
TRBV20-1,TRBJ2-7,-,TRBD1,CSAATGTGRYEQYF,TGCAGTGCTGCTACCGGGACAGGGAGATACGAGCAGTACTTC
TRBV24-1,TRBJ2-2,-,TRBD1,CATSDTGTGNTGELFF,TGTGCCACCAGTGATACCGGGACAGGGAACACCGGGGAGCTGTTTTTT
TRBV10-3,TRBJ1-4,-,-,CASSSVPDQGFNEKLFF,TGTGCCAGCAGTTCCGTCCCCGACCAGGGGTTTAATGAAAAACTGTTTTTT
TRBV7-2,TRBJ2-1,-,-,CASSVLRNEQFF,TGTGCCAGCAGCGTACTCAGAAATGAGCAGTTCTTC
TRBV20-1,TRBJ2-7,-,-,CSARRASSPYEQYF,TGCAGTGCTAGACGGGCGAGCTCTCCCTACGAGCAGTACTTC
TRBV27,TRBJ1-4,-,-,CASTRIATNEKLFF,TGTGCCAGCACGCGAATCGCAACTAATGAAAAACTGTTTTTT
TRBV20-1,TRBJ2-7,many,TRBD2,CSARDSTSGRGYEQYF,TGCAGTGCTAGAGATAGTACTAGCGGCCGGGGCTACGAGCAGTACTTC
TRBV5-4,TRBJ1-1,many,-,CASSSMQLNTEAFF,TGTGCCAGCAGCTCCATGCAGTTGAACACTGAAGCTTTCTTT
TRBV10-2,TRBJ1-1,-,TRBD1,CASKGTGATEAFF,TGCGCCAGCAAAGGGACAGGGGCCACTGAAGCTTTCTTT
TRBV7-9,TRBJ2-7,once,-,CASSIDGALYEQYF,TGTGCCAGCAGCATAGACGGGGCTCTATACGAGCAGTACTTC
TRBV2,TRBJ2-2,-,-,CASSERKSGELFF,TGTGCCAGCAGTGAGCGAAAGAGCGGGGAGCTGTTTTTT
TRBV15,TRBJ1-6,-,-,CATSRDGGLNSPLQF,TGTGCCACCAGCAGAGATGGGGGGCTTAATTCACCCCTCCAGTTT
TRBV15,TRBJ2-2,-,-,CATSPDGLIGGELFF,TGTGCCACCAGCCCAGATGGGCTAATCGGCGGGGAGCTGTTTTTT
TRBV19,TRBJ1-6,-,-,CASSLERVSPLHF,TGTGCCAGTAGTCTTGAGAGGGTTTCACCCCTCCACTTT
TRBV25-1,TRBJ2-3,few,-,CASSVGLADTQYF,TGTGCCAGCAGTGTAGGGTTGGCAGATACGCAGTATTTT
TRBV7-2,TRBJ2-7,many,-,CASSPGSLAYEQYF,TGTGCCAGCAGTCCGGGGTCTTTGGCCTACGAGCAGTACTTC
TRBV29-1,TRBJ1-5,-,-,CSVVAGSNQPQHF,TGCAGCGTTGTCGCAGGGAGCAATCAGCCCCAGCATTTT
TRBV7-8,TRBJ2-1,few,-,CASSSRTYNEQFF,TGTGCCAGCAGCTCACGCACCTACAATGAGCAGTTCTTC
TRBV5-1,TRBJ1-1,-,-,CASSSNVDTEAFF,TGCGCCAGCAGCTCGAATGTGGACACTGAAGCTTTCTTT
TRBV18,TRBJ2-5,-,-,CASSPATGGEETQYF,TGTGCCAGCTCACCGGCTACAGGGGGGGAAGAGACCCAGTACTTC
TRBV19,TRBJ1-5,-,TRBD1,CASVDRVNQPQHF,TGTGCCAGTGTAGACAGGGTCAATCAGCCCCAGCATTTT
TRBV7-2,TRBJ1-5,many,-,CASSVQTGPQHF,TGTGCCAGCAGCGTGCAGACAGGGCCCCAGCATTTT
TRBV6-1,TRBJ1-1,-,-,CASSVYGSTEAFF,TGTGCCAGCAGTGTTTACGGGAGCACTGAAGCTTTCTTT
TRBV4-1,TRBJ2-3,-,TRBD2,CASSLTLPAAGGLGTDTQYF,TGCGCCAGCAGCCTTACCCTCCCCGCGGCGGGAGGGTTGGGCACAGATACGCAGTATTTT
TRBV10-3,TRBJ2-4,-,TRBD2,CASRAGGMGAKNIQYF,TGTGCCAGCCGGGCGGGAGGAATGGGCGCCAAAAACATTCAGTACTTC
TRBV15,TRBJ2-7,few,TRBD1,CATSRGGTEKYEQYF,TGTGCCACCAGCAGAGGTGGGACAGAGAAGTACGAGCAGTACTTC
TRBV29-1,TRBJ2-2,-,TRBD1,CSVVGQGAVGELFF,TGCAGCGTTGTTGGACAGGGGGCTGTCGGGGAGCTGTTTTTT
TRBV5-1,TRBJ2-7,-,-,CASSTREQYF,TGCGCCAGCAGCACCCGGGAGCAGTACTTC
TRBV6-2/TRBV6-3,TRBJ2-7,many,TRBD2,CASRPGTSGSPEQYF,TGTGCCAGCAGGCCCGGGACTAGCGGGAGTCCCGAGCAGTACTTC
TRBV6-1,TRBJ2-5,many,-,CASSGARGQETQYF,TGTGCCAGCAGTGGGGCGCGGGGACAAGAGACCCAGTACTTC
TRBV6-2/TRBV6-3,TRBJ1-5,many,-,CASNFPLQPQHF,TGTGCCAGCAATTTCCCCTTGCAGCCCCAGCATTTT
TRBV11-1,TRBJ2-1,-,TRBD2,CASSYRGAGGPDEQFF,TGTGCCAGCAGCTATAGGGGAGCGGGAGGGCCAGATGAGCAGTTCTTC
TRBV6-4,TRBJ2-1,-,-,CASSDQGGSYNEQFF,TGTGCCAGCAGTGACCAGGGGGGCTCCTACAATGAGCAGTTCTTC
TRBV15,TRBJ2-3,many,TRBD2,CATSRARGRAKYTTDTQYF,TGTGCCACCAGCAGAGCCCGCGGGAGGGCCAAGTACACCACAGATACGCAGTATTTT
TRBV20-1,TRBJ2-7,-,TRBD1,CSASTGGEQYF,TGCAGTGCTAGTACAGGGGGCGAGCAGTACTTC
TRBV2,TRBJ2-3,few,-,CASLLAGDTQYF,TGTGCCAGCCTTTTAGCCGGAGATACGCAGTATTTT